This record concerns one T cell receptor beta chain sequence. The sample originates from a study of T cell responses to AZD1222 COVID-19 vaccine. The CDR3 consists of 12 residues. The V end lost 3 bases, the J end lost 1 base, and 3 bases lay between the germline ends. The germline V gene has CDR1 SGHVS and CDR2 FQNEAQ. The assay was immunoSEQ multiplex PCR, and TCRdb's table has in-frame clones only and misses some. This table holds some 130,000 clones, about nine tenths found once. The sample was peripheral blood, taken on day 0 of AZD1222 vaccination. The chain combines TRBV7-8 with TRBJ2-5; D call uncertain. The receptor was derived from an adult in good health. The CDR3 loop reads CASSLFQETQYF. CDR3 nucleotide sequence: TGTGCCAGCAGCTTGTTCCAAGAGACCCAGTACTTC.